This T cell receptor (beta chain) was sequenced during a study of T cell changes during pregnancy in multiple sclerosis. Profiling relied on immunoSEQ multiplex PCR, and the TCRdb table lists in-frame clones only, not all of them. The sample holds more than 65,000 clones, 88% seen once. This clone occurred a few times. The CDR3 totals 16 residues. V trimming: 10 bases; J trimming: 8 bases; junction bases outside the gene matches: 19. The germline V gene encodes CDR1 LNHDA and CDR2 SQIVND (reference sequence). Specimen: peripheral blood, collected before pregnancy. The sequence was obtained from a female donor with multiple sclerosis, enrolled in a pregnancy study. J is TRBJ1-2 and V is TRBV19, with TRBD1 matching 10 bases. CDR3 sequence reads: CATNPSGTGAFLGYTF. For the CDR3, the DNA is TGTGCCACCAACCCCTCCGGGACAGGGGCGTTCCTCGGCTACACCTTC.